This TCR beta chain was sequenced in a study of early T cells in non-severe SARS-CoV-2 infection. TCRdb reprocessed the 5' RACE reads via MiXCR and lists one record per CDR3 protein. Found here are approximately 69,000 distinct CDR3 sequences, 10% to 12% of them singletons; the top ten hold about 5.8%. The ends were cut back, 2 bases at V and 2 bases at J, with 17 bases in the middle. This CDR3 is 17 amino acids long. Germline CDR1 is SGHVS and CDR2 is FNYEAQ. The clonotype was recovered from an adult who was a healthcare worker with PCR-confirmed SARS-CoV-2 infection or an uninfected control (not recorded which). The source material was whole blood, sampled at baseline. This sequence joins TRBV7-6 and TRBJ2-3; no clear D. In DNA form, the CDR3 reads TGTGCCAGCAGCTTAAATAACGGGCCTCCTTTCACAGATACGCAGTATTTT. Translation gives CASSLNNGPPFTDTQYF.